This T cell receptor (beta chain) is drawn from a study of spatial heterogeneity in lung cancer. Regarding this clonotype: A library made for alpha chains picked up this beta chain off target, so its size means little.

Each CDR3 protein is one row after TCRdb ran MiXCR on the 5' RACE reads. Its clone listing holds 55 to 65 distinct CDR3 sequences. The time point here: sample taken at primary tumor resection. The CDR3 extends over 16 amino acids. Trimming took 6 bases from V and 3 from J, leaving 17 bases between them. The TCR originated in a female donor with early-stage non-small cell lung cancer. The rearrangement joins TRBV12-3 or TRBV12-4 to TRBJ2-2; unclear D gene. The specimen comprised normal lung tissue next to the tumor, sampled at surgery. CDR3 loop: CASSSVQRYYTGELFF. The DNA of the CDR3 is TGTGCCAGCAGCTCTGTCCAAAGATACTACACCGGGGAGCTGTTTTTT.